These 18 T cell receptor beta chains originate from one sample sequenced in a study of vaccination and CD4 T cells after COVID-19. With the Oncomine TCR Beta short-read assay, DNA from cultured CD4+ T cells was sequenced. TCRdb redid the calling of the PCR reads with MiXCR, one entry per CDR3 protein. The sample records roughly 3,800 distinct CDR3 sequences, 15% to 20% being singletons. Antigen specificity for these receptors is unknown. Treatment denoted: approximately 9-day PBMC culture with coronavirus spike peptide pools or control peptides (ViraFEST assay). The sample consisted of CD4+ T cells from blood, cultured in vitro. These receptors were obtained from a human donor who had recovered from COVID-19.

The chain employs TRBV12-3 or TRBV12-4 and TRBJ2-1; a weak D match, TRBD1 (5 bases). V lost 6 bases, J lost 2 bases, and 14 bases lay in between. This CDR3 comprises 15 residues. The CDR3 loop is CASSWGPSTYNEQFF. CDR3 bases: TGTGCCAGCAGCTGGGGCCCTTCAACCTACAATGAGCAGTTCTTC.

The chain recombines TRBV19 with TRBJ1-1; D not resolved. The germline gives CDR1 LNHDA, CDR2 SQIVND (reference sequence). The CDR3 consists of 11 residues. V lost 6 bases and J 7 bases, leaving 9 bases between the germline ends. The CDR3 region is CASRRTDEAFF. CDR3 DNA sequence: TGTGCCAGTAGGCGGACGGATGAAGCTTTCTTT.

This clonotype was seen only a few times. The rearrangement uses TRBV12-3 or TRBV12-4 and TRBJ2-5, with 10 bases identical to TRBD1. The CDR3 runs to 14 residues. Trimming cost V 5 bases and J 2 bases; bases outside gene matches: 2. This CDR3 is CASSRTGGQETQYF. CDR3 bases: TGTGCCAGCAGTCGGACAGGGGGACAAGAGACCCAGTACTTC.

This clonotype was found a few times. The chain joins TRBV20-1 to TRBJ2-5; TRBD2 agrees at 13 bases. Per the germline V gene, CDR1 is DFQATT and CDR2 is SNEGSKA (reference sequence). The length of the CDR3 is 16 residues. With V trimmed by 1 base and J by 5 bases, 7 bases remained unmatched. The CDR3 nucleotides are TGCAGTGCTAGAGTTACGGGACTAGCGGGGTGGGAGACCCAGTACTTC. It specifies CSARVTGLAGWETQYF.

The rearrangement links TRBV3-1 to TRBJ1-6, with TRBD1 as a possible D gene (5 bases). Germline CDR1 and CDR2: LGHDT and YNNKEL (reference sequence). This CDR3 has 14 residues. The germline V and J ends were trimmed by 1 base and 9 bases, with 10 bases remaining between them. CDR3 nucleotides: TGTGCCAGCAGCCAAGCAAGGGGAAGTTCACCCCTCCACTTT. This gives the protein CASSQARGSSPLHF. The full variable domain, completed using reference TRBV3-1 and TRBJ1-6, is DTAVSQTPKYLVTQMGNDKSIKCEQNLGHDTMYWYKQDSKKFLKIMFSYNNKELIINETVPNRFSPKSPDKAHLNLHINSLELGDSAVYFCASSQARGSSPLHFGNGTRLTVT.

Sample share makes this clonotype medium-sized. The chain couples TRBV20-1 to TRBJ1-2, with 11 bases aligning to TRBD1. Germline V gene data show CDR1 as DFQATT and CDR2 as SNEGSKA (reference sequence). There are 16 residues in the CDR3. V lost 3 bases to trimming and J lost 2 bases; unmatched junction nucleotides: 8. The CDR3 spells CSARASGQGANYGYTF. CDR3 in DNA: TGCAGTGCTAGGGCGTCTGGACAGGGGGCGAACTATGGCTACACCTTC.

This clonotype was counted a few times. The CDR3 region has the DNA TGTGCCAGCAGTTGGGACAGCCAGTTAGAGCAGTTCTTC. It is translated as CASSWDSQLEQFF. The chain is built from TRBV5-5 and TRBJ2-1; TRBD1 agrees at 7 bases. Trimming took 5 bases from V and 10 from J; bases not matched to a gene: 9. Germline V lookup: CDR1 SGHKS, CDR2 YYEKEE (reference sequence). The CDR3 runs to 13 residues.

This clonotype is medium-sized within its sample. As DNA, the CDR3 is TGCAGTGCTAGAGATTTACAGGGCAGGGACTATGGCTACACCTTC. Its protein is CSARDLQGRDYGYTF. V usage is TRBV20-1 and J usage is TRBJ1-2; TRBD1 might be the D (6 bases). V shed 0 bases and J shed 3 bases, with 14 bases lying between them. There are 15 residues in the CDR3. Germline V lookup: CDR1 DFQATT, CDR2 SNEGSKA (reference sequence).

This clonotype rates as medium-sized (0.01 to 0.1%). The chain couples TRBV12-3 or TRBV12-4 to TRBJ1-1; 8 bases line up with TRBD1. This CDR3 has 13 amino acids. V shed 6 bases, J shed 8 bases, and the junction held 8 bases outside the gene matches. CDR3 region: CASSQDRVQEAFF. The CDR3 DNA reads TGTGCCAGCAGCCAGGACAGGGTCCAGGAAGCTTTCTTT.

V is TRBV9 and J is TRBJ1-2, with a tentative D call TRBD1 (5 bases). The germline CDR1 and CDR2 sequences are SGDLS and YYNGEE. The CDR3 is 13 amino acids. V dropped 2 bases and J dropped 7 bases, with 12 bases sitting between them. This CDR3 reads CASSVGPPGGYTF. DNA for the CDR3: TGTGCCAGCAGCGTGGGGCCCCCGGGTGGCTACACCTTC.

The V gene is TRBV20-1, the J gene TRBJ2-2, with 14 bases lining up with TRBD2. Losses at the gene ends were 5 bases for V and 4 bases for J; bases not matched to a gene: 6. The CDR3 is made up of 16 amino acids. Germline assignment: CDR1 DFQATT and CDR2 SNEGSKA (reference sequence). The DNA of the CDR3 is TGCAGTGCTCCGACTAGCGGGGGGGCGGGCACCGGGGAGCTGTTTTTT. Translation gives CSAPTSGGAGTGELFF.

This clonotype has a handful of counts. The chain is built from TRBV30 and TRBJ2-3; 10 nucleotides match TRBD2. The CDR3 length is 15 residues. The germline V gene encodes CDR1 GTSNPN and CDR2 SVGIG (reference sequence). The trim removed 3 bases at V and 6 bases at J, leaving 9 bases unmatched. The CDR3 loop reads CAWSVTSGEGDTQYF. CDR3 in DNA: TGTGCCTGGAGCGTTACTAGCGGGGAGGGGGATACGCAGTATTTT.

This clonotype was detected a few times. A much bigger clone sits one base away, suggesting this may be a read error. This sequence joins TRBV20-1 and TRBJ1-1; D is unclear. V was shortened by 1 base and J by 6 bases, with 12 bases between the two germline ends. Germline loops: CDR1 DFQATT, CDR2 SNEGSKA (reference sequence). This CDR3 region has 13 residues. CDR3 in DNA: TGCAGTGCTAGAGTTGGGAAGTGGGCTGAAGCTTTCTTT. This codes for CSARVGKWAEAFF.

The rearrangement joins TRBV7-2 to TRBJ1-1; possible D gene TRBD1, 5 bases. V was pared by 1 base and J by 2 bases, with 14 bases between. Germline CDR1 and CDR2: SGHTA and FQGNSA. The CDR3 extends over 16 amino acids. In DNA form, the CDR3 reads TGTGCCAGCAGCTTAGAACCGGGGAGGGGAAACACTGAAGCTTTCTTT. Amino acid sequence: CASSLEPGRGNTEAFF.

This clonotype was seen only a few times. The CDR3 sequence is CSARLAGGQSYNEQFF. In DNA form, the CDR3 reads TGCAGTGCTAGACTAGCGGGGGGACAATCCTACAATGAGCAGTTCTTC. The chain joins TRBV20-1 to TRBJ2-1; TRBD2 matches at 11 bases. After removal of 2 bases from V and 1 base from J, the junction contained 4 bases not matched to a gene. The CDR3 spans 16 residues. Germline CDR1 reads DFQATT; CDR2 reads SNEGSKA (reference sequence).

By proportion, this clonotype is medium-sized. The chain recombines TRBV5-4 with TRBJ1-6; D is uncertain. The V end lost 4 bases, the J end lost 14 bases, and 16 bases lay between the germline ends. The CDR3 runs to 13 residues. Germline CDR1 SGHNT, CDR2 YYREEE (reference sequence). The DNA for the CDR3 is TGTGCCAGCAGCCCCGGGCCAGAAAGGACCCTCCACTTT. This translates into CASSPGPERTLHF.

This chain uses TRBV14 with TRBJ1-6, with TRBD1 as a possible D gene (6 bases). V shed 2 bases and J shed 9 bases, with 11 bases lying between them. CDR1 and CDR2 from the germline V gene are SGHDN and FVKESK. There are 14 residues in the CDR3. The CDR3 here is CASSQQQGSSPLHF. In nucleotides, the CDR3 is TGTGCCAGCAGCCAACAACAGGGCAGTTCACCCCTCCACTTT.

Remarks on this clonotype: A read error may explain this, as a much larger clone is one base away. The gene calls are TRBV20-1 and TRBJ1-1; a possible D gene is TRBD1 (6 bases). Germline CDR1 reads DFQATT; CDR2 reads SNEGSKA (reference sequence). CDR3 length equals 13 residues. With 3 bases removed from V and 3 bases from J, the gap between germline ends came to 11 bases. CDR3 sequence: CSASRQVDTEAFF. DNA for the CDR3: TGCAGTGCTAGTAGACAGGTGGACACTGAAGCTTTCTTT.